This T cell receptor beta chain was obtained from a study of blood T cell repertoires in COVID-19. Study summary: Researchers got acute and convalescent COVID-19 samples from the United States, Italy and Spain. T cells, B-cell-depleted T cells, or PBMCs provided the cDNA or gDNA that served as material.

The authors' processing: Researchers report that nucleated cell counts were estimated from reference gene primer amplification. Assay used: immunoSEQ multiplex PCR; TCRdb lists only in-frame clones, some missing. For V, J and clone size, that table is used; D and trimming come from the DNA. The top ten hold about 10% of the sample, which has approximately 270,000 clones, 80% to 90% seen once. The V gene's germline CDR1 is MGHRA and CDR2 YSYEKL. V shed 4 bases and J shed 2 bases, with 13 bases lying between them. The CDR3 has 15 residues. The chain joins TRBV4-1 to TRBJ2-3, with D uncertain. Sample: peripheral blood. The receptor comes from a woman aged 70 to 79 with acute or convalescent COVID-19. For the CDR3, the DNA is TGCGCCAGCAGCCCGCAGGTCCACTCCACAGATACGCAGTATTTT. This codes for CASSPQVHSTDTQYF.